This is a list of T cell receptor beta chains from one sample in a study of blood T cell repertoires in COVID-19. Measured with immunoSEQ multiplex PCR; TCRdb has only the in-frame clones, and not every one. The data show some 280,000 clones, about nine tenths seen once. The sequenced sample consisted of peripheral blood. The receptor source for this set is a woman between 40 and 55 years old who had recovered from COVID-19. CDR3s include the opening cysteine and the closing phenylalanine or tryptophan. D genes are given only for firm matches.

TGTGCCAGCAGCTTAGATCACTACGAGCAGTACTTC	CASSLDHYEQYF	TRBV11-2	TRBJ2-7	-
TGTGCCAGCAGGGGACAGAACTCCTACGAGCAGTACTTC	CASRGQNSYEQYF	TRBV27	TRBJ2-7	TRBD1
TGTGCCAGCAGCAAAGGGCTTTTGGGGGAGCTGTTTTTT	CASSKGLLGELFF	TRBV3-1/TRBV3-2	TRBJ2-2	-
TGTGCTAGCAGGGACACCGGGACTAGCGGGAACTACTACGAGCAGTACTTC	CASRDTGTSGNYYEQYF	TRBV7-7	TRBJ2-7	TRBD2
TGTGCCAGCAGCTTGGAGTACAGGAAAATCGAGCAGTACTTC	CASSLEYRKIEQYF	TRBV5-5	TRBJ2-7	-
TGTGCCAGCAGCCGTAGGGCTAGCGGGAGTGGCGCCGGGGAGCTGTTTTTT	CASSRRASGSGAGELFF	TRBV27	TRBJ2-2	TRBD2
TGCGCCAGCAGCTCGTTCGGACAGGGTACTGAAGCTTTCTTT	CASSSFGQGTEAFF	TRBV5-1	TRBJ1-1	TRBD1
TGTGCCAGCAGCGTAGTAGCGGGAGGCTCAGATACGCAGTATTTT	CASSVVAGGSDTQYF	TRBV9	TRBJ2-3	TRBD2
TGTGCCAGCAGTGAAAGCGGGTTACCCTACAATGAGCAGTTCTTC	CASSESGLPYNEQFF	TRBV2	TRBJ2-1	-
TGTGCCAGCAAAAGAGACGGAGGAGAAGCTTTCTTT	CASKRDGGEAFF	TRBV27	TRBJ1-1	-
TGTGCCAGCAGTTCCCTACGGGGGATCACTTCACCCCTCCACTTT	CASSSLRGITSPLHF	TRBV27	TRBJ1-6	-
TGTGCCACCAGTGATTCGGTAGAAGAGACCCAGTACTTC	CATSDSVEETQYF	TRBV24-1	TRBJ2-5	-